Below, one T cell receptor beta chain is given with its context. This sample is drawn from a study of blood T cell repertoires in COVID-19. Across the whole study: Sources were T cells, B-cell-depleted T cells, or PBMCs; the material itself was cDNA or gDNA.

The CDR3 runs to 14 residues. J was trimmed by 7 bases and V by 4 bases; bases with no gene match: 7. Germline V gene lookup returns CDR1 LGHDT and CDR2 YNNKEL (reference sequence). Sequencing used immunoSEQ multiplex PCR; TCRdb keeps in-frame clones, though not all of them. The data hold roughly 100,000 clones, with more than 60% observed a single time. The V and J genes are TRBV3-1 (or the pseudogene TRBV3-2) and TRBJ2-7; TRBD2 matches 10 bases. This clonotype was obtained from a man in his 70s with active or convalescent COVID-19. The sample taken for sequencing was peripheral blood. The DNA of the CDR3 is TGTGCCAGCAGCCCACTAGCGGGAAGAGGGGAGCAGTACTTC. Amino acids: CASSPLAGRGEQYF.